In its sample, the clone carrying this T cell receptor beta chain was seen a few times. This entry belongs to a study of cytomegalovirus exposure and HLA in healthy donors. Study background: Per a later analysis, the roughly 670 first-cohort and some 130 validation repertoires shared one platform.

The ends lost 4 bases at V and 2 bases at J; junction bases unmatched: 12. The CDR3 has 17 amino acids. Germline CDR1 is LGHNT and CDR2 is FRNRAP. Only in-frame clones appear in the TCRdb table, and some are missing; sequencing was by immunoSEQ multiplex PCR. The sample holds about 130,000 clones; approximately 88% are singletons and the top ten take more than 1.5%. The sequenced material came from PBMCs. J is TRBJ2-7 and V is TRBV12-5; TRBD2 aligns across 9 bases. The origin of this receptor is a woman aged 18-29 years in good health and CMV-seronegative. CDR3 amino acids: CASGWDRWREGPYEQYF. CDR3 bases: TGTGCTAGTGGTTGGGACCGATGGCGGGAGGGACCCTACGAGCAGTACTTC.